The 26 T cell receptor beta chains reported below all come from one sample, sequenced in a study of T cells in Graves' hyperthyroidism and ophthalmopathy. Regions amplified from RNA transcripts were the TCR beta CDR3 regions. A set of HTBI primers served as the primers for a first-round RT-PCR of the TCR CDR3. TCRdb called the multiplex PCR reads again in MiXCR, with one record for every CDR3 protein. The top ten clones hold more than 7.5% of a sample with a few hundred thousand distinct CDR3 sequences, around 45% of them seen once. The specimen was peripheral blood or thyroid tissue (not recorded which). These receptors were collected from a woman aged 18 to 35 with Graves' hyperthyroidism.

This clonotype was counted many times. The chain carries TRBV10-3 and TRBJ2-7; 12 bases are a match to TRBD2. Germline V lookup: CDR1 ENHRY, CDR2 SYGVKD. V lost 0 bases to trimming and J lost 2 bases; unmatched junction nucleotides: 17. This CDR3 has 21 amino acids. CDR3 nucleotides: TGTGCCATCAGTGAGTCCCCCGGCTCTAGCGGGAGGGCCGCAAGGGCCTACGAGCAGTACTTC. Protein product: CAISESPGSSGRAARAYEQYF.

Here the CDR3 DNA reads TGCAGTGCCGGCCGGGACGGTAATAATTCACCCCTCCACTTT. Translation: CSAGRDGNNSPLHF. The chain links TRBV20-1 to TRBJ1-6, with D perhaps matching TRBD1 (5 bases). V was trimmed by 6 bases and J by 5 bases, leaving 14 bases between them. This CDR3 has 14 amino acids. Germline V gives CDR1 DFQATT, CDR2 SNEGSKA (reference sequence).

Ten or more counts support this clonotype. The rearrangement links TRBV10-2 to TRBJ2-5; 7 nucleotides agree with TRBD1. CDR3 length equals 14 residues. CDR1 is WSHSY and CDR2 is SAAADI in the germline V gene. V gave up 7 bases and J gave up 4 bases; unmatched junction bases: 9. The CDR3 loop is CASKGAGGRETQYF. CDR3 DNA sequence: TGCGCCAGCAAGGGGGCAGGGGGTCGAGAGACCCAGTACTTC.

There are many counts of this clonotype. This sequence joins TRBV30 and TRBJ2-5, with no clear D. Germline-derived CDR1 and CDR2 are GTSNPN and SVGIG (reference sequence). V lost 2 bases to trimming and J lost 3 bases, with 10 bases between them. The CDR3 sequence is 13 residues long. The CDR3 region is CAWSPAVEETQYF. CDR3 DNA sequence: TGTGCCTGGAGTCCAGCAGTAGAAGAGACCCAGTACTTC.

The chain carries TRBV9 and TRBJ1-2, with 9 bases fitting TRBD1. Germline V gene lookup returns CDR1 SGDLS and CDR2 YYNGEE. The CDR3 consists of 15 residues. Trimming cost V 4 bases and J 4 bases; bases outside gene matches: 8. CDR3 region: CASSPRDRETYGYTF. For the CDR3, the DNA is TGTGCCAGCAGCCCCCGGGACAGGGAAACCTATGGCTACACCTTC.

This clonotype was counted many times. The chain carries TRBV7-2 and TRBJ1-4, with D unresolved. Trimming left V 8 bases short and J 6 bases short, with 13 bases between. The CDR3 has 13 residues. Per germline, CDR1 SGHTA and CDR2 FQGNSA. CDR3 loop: CASSSARDEKLFF. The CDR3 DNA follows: TGTGCCAGCTCCTCGGCAAGGGATGAAAAACTGTTTTTT.

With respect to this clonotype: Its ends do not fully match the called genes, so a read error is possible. For the CDR3, the DNA is TGTGCCAGCAGCGTAGTACTAGCGGGAGTAAATGAGCAGTTTTTT. As protein: CASSVVLAGVNEQFF. This sequence joins TRBV9 and TRBJ2-2, with 11 bases matching TRBD2. Germline V CDR1 and CDR2: SGDLS, YYNGEE. The CDR3 is 15 amino acids.

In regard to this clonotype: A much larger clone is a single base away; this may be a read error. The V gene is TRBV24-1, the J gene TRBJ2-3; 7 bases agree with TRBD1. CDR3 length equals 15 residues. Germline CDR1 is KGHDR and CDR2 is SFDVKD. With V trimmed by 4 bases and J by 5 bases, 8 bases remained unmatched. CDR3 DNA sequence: TGTGCCACCAGTGACCAGAGACAGGGAATAGATACGCAGTATTTT. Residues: CATSDQRQGIDTQYF.

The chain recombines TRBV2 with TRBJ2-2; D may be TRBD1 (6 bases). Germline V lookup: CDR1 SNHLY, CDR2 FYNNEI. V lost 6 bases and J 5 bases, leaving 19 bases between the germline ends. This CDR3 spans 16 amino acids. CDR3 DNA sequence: TGTGCCAGCAGCATTACCTTGACAGGAGGTACCGGGGAGCTGTTTTTT. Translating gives CASSITLTGGTGELFF.

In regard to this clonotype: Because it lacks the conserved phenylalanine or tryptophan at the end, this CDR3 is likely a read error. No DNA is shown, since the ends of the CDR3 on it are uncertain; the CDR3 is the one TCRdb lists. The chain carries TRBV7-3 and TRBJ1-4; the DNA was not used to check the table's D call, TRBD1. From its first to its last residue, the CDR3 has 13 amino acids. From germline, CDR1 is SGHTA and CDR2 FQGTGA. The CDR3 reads CASSLAGGTGVPN.

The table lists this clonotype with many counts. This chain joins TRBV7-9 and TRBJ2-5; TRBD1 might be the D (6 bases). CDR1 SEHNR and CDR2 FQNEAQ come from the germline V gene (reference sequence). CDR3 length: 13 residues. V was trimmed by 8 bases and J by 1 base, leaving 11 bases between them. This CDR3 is CASGKQGQETQYF. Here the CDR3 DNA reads TGTGCCAGCGGGAAACAGGGCCAAGAGACCCAGTACTTC.

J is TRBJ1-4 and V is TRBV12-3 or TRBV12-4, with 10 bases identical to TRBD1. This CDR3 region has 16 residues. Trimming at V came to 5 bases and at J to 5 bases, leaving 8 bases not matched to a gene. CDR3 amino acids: CASSTDRGGYNEKLFF. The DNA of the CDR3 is TGTGCCAGCAGTACGGACAGGGGGGGCTACAATGAAAAACTGTTTTTT.

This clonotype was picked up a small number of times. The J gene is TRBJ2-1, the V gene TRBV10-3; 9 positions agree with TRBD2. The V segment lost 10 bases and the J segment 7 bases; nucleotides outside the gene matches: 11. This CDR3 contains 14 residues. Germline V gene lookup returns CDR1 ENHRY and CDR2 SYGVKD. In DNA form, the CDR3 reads TGTGCCACAAAACTAGCGGGCGAGTCGAATGAGCAGTTCTTC. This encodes CATKLAGESNEQFF.

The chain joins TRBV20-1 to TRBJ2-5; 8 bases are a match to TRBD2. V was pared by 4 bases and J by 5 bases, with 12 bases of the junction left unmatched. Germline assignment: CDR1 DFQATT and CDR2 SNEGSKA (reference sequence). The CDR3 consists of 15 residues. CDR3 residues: CSATLRGTRTETQYF. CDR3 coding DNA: TGCAGTGCTACCTTAAGAGGGACTAGAACGGAGACCCAGTACTTC.

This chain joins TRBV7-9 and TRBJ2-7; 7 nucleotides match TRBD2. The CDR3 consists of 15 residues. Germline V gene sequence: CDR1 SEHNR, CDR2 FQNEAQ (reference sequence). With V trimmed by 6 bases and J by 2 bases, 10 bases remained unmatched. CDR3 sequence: CASSFPTSAAYEQYF. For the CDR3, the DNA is TGTGCCAGCAGTTTCCCAACTAGCGCAGCCTACGAGCAGTACTTC.

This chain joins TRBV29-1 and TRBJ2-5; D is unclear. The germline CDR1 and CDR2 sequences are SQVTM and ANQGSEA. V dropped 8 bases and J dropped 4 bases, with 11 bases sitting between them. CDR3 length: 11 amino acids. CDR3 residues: CSQGFGETQYF. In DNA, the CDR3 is TGCAGCCAAGGTTTTGGAGAGACCCAGTACTTC.

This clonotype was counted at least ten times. CDR3 bases: TGTGCCAGCAGCTTGGACAGGGTTTCACCCCTCCACTTT. It encodes CASSLDRVSPLHF. V and J are TRBV5-8 and TRBJ1-6, with D perhaps TRBD1 (6 bases). This CDR3 is built from 13 residues. The V end lost 0 bases, the J end lost 9 bases, and 7 bases lay between the germline ends. CDR1 and CDR2 from the germline V gene are SGHTS and YDEGEE.

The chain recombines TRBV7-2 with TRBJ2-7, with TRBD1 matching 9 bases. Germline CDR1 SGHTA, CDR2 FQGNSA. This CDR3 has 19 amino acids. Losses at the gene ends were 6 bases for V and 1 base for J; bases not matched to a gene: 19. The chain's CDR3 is CASRPRQGERDRSSYEQYF. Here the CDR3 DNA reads TGTGCCAGCAGACCCCGACAGGGGGAACGGGACCGGTCTTCCTACGAGCAGTACTTC. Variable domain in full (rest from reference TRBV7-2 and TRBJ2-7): GAGVSQSPSNKVTEKGKDVELRCDPISGHTALYWYRQSLGQGLEFLIYFQGNSAPDKSGLPSDRFSAERTGGSVSTLTIQRTQQEDSAVYLCASRPRQGERDRSSYEQYFGPGTRLTVT.

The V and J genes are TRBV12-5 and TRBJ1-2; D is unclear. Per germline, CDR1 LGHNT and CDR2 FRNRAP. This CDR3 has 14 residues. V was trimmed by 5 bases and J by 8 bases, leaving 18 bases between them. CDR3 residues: CASGPPSGRAGYTF. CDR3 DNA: TGTGCTAGTGGTCCTCCTAGCGGGAGAGCGGGCTACACCTTC.

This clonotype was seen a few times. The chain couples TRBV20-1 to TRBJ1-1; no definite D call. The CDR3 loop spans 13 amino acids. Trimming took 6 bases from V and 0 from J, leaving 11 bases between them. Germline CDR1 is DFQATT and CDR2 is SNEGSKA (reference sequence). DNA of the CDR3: TGCAGTGCAGGCGGGCGGATGAACACTGAAGCTTTCTTT. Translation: CSAGGRMNTEAFF.

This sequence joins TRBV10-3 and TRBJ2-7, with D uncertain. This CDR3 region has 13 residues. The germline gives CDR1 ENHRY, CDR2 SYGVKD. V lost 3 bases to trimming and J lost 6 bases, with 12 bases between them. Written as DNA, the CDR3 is TGTGCCATCAGTGACGGCCTGGCGTCCGAGCAGTACTTC. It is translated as CAISDGLASEQYF.

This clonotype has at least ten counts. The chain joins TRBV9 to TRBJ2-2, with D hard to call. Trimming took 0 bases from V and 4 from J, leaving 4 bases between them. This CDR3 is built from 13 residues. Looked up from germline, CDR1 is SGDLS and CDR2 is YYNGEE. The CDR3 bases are TGTGCCAGCAGCGTAGCTTTCACCGGGGAGCTGTTTTTT. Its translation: CASSVAFTGELFF.

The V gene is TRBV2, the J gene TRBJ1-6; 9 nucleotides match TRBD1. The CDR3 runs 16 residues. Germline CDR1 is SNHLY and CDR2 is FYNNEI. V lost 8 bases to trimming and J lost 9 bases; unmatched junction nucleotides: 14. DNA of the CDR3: TGTGCCAGCGGCGCATCCGGGACAGGGCTTAGTTCACCCCTCCACTTT. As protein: CASGASGTGLSSPLHF.

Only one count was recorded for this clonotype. CDR3 DNA sequence: TGTGCCAGCAGCTTGGGGGACGGCGGCTACACCATATATTTT. Amino acids: CASSLGDGGYTIYF. The rearrangement links TRBV7-9 to TRBJ1-3, with D possibly TRBD1 on 5 matching bases. Germline-derived CDR1 and CDR2 are SEHNR and FQNEAQ (reference sequence). V lost 3 bases and J 8 bases, leaving 14 bases between the germline ends. The CDR3 consists of 14 residues.

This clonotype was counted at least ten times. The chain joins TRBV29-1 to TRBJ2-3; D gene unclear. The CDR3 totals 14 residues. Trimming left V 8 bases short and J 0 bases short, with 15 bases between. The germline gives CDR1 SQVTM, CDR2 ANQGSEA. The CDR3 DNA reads TGCAGCCCTCGATTGACATCTAGCACAGATACGCAGTATTTT. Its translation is CSPRLTSSTDTQYF.

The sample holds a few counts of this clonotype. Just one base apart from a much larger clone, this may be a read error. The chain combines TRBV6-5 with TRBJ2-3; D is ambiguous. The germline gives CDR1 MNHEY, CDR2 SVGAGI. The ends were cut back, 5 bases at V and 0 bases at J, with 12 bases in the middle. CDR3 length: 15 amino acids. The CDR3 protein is CASSESSWSTDTQYF. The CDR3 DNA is TGTGCCAGCAGTGAGTCGTCATGGAGCACAGATACGCAGTATTTT.